The 14 T cell receptor beta chains reported below all come from one sample, sequenced in a study of regulatory T cells in long-lasting Graves disease. Library construction for TCR beta used iRepertoire HTBI primers and Arm-PCR of CDR3 regions. TCRdb re-called the multiplex PCR reads with MiXCR, one entry per CDR3 protein. Here the sample spans roughly 400,000 distinct CDR3 sequences, 16% being singletons. Regarding time point: newly diagnosed GD, antithyroid drugs for less than 3 months. PBMC-derived RNA was used for the TCR library. These same records also appear under a second study, on T cells in Graves' hyperthyroidism and ophthalmopathy.

The sample in question was peripheral blood mononuclear cells (PBMCs), obtained at new diagnosis, from a patient treated with antithyroid drugs. These receptors all stem from a woman between 18 and 30 years old with Graves disease.

On this clonotype itself: It may be a read error: a sequence one base away is much more abundant. The chain couples TRBV12-3 or TRBV12-4 to TRBJ1-1; D is uncertain. The CDR3 contains 14 residues. CDR3: CASSLARGNTEASF. The CDR3 DNA reads TGTGCCAGCAGTTTAGCACGTGGGAACACTGAAGCTTCCTTT.

This clonotype appeared many times. J is TRBJ2-1 and V is TRBV11-2; D gene unclear. Germline CDR1 and CDR2: SGHAT and FQNNGV. This CDR3 has 15 amino acids. The ends were cut back, 1 base at V and 0 bases at J, with 7 bases in the middle. This CDR3 reads CASSLGSSSYNEQFF. The CDR3 region has the DNA TGTGCCAGCAGCTTAGGCAGCAGCTCCTACAATGAGCAGTTCTTC.

This clonotype was detected a few times. This sequence joins TRBV10-3 and TRBJ2-5, with D maybe TRBD1 (5 bases). Germline-derived CDR1 and CDR2 are ENHRY and SYGVKD. Trimming left V 4 bases short and J 5 bases short, with 11 bases between. The length of the CDR3 is 13 residues. The chain's CDR3 is CAISATGYETQYF. CDR3 sequence (DNA): TGTGCCATCAGTGCCACAGGTTATGAGACCCAGTACTTC.

The chain uses TRBV4-2 and TRBJ2-1; a possible D gene is TRBD1 (6 bases). This CDR3 is built from 16 residues. The V and J ends lost 1 base and 7 bases respectively, with 17 bases between them. Germline V gene data show CDR1 as LGHNA and CDR2 as YNFKEQ. The CDR3 DNA follows: TGTGCCAGCAGCCAAGCATGGACAGCAGGGGTTAATGAGCAGTTCTTC. This encodes CASSQAWTAGVNEQFF.

The table lists this clonotype with many counts. The chain carries TRBV11-2 and TRBJ2-1, with D unclear. With 7 bases removed from V and 2 bases from J, the gap between germline ends came to 15 bases. The germline gives CDR1 SGHAT, CDR2 FQNNGV. The CDR3 covers 15 residues. The CDR3 region has the DNA TGTGCCAGCACAGTGGGGTCGACGACCTACAATGAGCAGTTCTTC. This translates into CASTVGSTTYNEQFF.

This clonotype was recorded many times. This sequence joins TRBV2 and TRBJ1-2, with 7 positions matching TRBD1. This CDR3 has 12 amino acids. The junction had 6 bases not matched to a gene; V was cut back by 6 bases and J by 8 bases. From germline, CDR1 is SNHLY and CDR2 FYNNEI. The CDR3 DNA sequence: TGTGCCAGCAGGGATGACAGGGTAGGCTACACCTTC. Translating it yields CASRDDRVGYTF.

The gene calls are TRBV6-1 and TRBJ1-3; the D gene is possibly TRBD1 (5 bases). Per the germline V gene, CDR1 is MNHNS and CDR2 is SASEGT. V shed 6 bases and J shed 0 bases, with 12 bases lying between them. This CDR3 has 15 amino acids. This CDR3 is CASSLTESSGNTIYF. The CDR3 bases are TGTGCCAGCAGCTTGACAGAGTCCTCTGGAAACACCATATATTTT.

Only a few counts were recorded for this clonotype. This chain links TRBV4-1 with TRBJ2-1; D is ambiguous. This CDR3 has 12 amino acids. V was clipped by 0 bases and J by 8 bases, with 5 bases between them. Germline V gene data show CDR1 as MGHRA and CDR2 as YSYEKL. This chain's CDR3 is CASSQDTDEQFF. CDR3 DNA: TGCGCCAGCAGCCAAGACACGGATGAGCAGTTCTTC.

V and J are TRBV20-1 and TRBJ2-1; 12 nucleotides align to TRBD2. The CDR3 is 18 residues long. The germline V gene encodes CDR1 DFQATT and CDR2 SNEGSKA (reference sequence). The J segment lost 7 bases and the V segment lost 0 bases, leaving 13 bases of the junction unmatched. DNA of the CDR3: TGCAGTGCTAGAGATTATTCCACAACTAGCGGGAGGAGTAATGAGCAGTTCTTC. Protein: CSARDYSTTSGRSNEQFF.

This clonotype has ten or more counts. The chain has TRBV2 and TRBJ1-4; D call uncertain. Trimming shortened V by 2 bases and J by 2 bases, and 9 bases separated the two germline ends. This CDR3 has 15 amino acids. Germline V gene lookup returns CDR1 SNHLY and CDR2 FYNNEI. DNA of the CDR3: TGTGCCAGCAGTGAACAGAGGCGTACTAATGAAAAACTGTTTTTT. Encoded protein: CASSEQRRTNEKLFF. The variable domain in full, completed from reference TRBV2 and TRBJ1-4, reads EPEVTQTPSHQVTQMGQEVILRCVPISNHLYFYWYRQILGQKVEFLVSFYNNEISEKSEIFDDQFSVERPDGSNFTLKIRSTKLEDSAMYFCASSEQRRTNEKLFFGSGTQLSVL.

The rearrangement uses TRBV28 and TRBJ2-7; 11 positions match TRBD2. Germline lookup yields CDR1 MDHEN and CDR2 SYDVKM. The V and J ends lost 8 bases and 0 bases, in that order; junction bases with no gene match: 12. This CDR3 comprises 17 residues. CDR3 in DNA: TGTGCCAGCCCGCCGACCAGGGGACTAGCGGACTCCTACGAGCAGTACTTC. It yields the protein CASPPTRGLADSYEQYF.

Details on this clonotype: A much larger clone lies one base from this, so it may be a read error. The chain links TRBV18 to TRBJ2-5, with D maybe TRBD2 (5 bases). Germline V gene sequence: CDR1 KGHSH, CDR2 LQKENI. The CDR3 covers 12 residues. CDR3 nucleotide sequence: TGTGCCAGCTCACCAGGGAGCAATGAGCAGCTCTTC. Its translation: CASSPGSNEQLF.

Many counts were recorded for this clonotype. In nucleotides, the CDR3 is TGCGCCAGCAGCTTGGGGGCATTAACCTACAATGAGCAGTTCTTC. Amino acids: CASSLGALTYNEQFF. The rearrangement joins TRBV5-1 to TRBJ2-1; no definite D call. The V end lost 0 bases, the J end lost 2 bases, and 9 bases lay between the germline ends. The CDR3 has 15 amino acids. From germline, CDR1 is SGHRS and CDR2 YFSETQ.

This clonotype was seen a handful of times. The CDR3 nucleotides read TGCAGTGCTAGAAGCCGACTAGCGAGCACAGATACGCAGTATTTT. Amino acids: CSARSRLASTDTQYF. This chain links TRBV20-1 with TRBJ2-3, with TRBD2 matching 8 bases. Germline lookup yields CDR1 DFQATT and CDR2 SNEGSKA (reference sequence). The CDR3 is made up of 15 amino acids. V lost 2 bases to trimming and J lost 0 bases; unmatched junction nucleotides: 4.